The 23 T cell receptor beta chains in this list originate from one sample, sequenced in a study of OX40 agonist ivuxolimab in advanced cancers. Only in-frame clones appear in the TCRdb table, and some are missing; sequencing was by immunoSEQ multiplex PCR. Of over 85,000 clones listed, less than 95% were seen once; the top ten hold roughly 1.6%. The input for sequencing was CD4+ or CD8+ T cells sorted from blood, taken in a trial of the OX40 agonist ivuxolimab. The receptors shown here come from an adult with an advanced solid tumor such as melanoma, head and neck, liver or kidney cancer.

The rearrangement joins TRBV11-2 to TRBJ2-5, with TRBD2 identical over 13 bases. CDR3 size: 17 residues. In germline, CDR1 is SGHAT, CDR2 FQNNGV. Trimming at V came to 5 bases and at J to 0 bases, leaving 6 bases not matched to a gene. The CDR3 DNA sequence: TGTGCCAGCAGCGGACGACTAGCGGGAGGATACCAAGAGACCCAGTACTTC. Translating it yields CASSGRLAGGYQETQYF.

This clone was seen only once. The genes are TRBV30 and TRBJ1-1, with D perhaps matching TRBD1 (5 bases). Deletions cut 2 bases from V and 5 bases from J, with 12 bases between. The CDR3 is 13 amino acids. The germline CDR1 and CDR2 sequences are GTSNPN and SVGIG (reference sequence). The CDR3 nucleotides read TGTGCCTGGAGTCCGGGGACGGGAACTGAAGCTTTCTTT. It encodes CAWSPGTGTEAFF.

The chain joins TRBV25-1 to TRBJ2-7, with 10 bases aligning to TRBD1. The CDR3 has 16 residues. CDR1 and CDR2 (germline): MGHDK, SYGVNS. J lost 3 bases, V lost 3 bases, and 8 bases had no gene match. The CDR3 DNA reads as TGTGCCAGCAGTGAGTCCTCGGGACAGGGGATCTACGAGCAGTACTTC. Translated, it gives CASSESSGQGIYEQYF.

The V and J genes are TRBV7-9 and TRBJ2-6; perhaps TRBD1 as D (7 bases). Trimming shortened V by 5 bases and J by 2 bases, and 16 bases separated the two germline ends. The CDR3 sequence is 17 residues long. CDR1 and CDR2 from the germline V gene are SEHNR and FQNEAQ (reference sequence). The CDR3 loop is CASSADGGGAGANVLTF. The CDR3 DNA is TGTGCCAGCAGCGCCGACGGAGGGGGCGCTGGGGCCAACGTCCTGACTTTC.

The chain is built from TRBV27 and TRBJ1-4, with TRBD1 as a possible D gene (5 bases). Trimming shortened V by 6 bases and J by 11 bases, and 10 bases separated the two germline ends. The CDR3 runs to 11 residues. Germline V gives CDR1 MNHEY, CDR2 SMNVEV (reference sequence). CDR3 sequence (DNA): TGTGCCAGCAGACTCGACAGCAAACTGTTTTTT. It specifies CASRLDSKLFF.

V usage is TRBV14 and J usage is TRBJ2-1, with TRBD2 as a possible D gene (6 bases). This CDR3 has 21 amino acids. Trimming took off 4 bases at V and 5 bases at J, with 33 bases between the two ends. Germline-derived CDR1 and CDR2 are SGHDN and FVKESK. The CDR3 DNA follows: TGTGCCAGCAGCCGCCGAAAAGGGTGGGCGGCTAGTAGCGGAGCTAACAATGAGCAGTTCTTC. Amino acids: CASSRRKGWAASSGANNEQFF.

The chain links TRBV5-1 to TRBJ2-5, with 14 nucleotides matching TRBD2. V lost 5 bases, J lost 5 bases, and 11 bases stayed unmatched. The CDR3 totals 17 residues. Germline loops: CDR1 SGHRS, CDR2 YFSETQ. As DNA, the CDR3 is TGCGCCAGCAGTCCTAGACTAGCGGGAGGGATGGGGGAGACCCAGTACTTC. Protein: CASSPRLAGGMGETQYF.

This clone has just one count. The V gene is TRBV15, the J gene TRBJ2-7; TRBD1 matches at 10 bases. The CDR3 has 15 amino acids. The ends lost 9 bases at V and 5 bases at J; junction bases unmatched: 13. Germline CDR1 is LNHNV and CDR2 is YYDKDF (reference sequence). This chain's CDR3 is CATVNDRGRINEQYF. CDR3 DNA: TGTGCCACAGTGAACGACAGGGGGCGGATAAACGAGCAGTACTTC.

This clone occurred a few times. The rearrangement uses TRBV30 and TRBJ1-2, with TRBD1 matching 9 bases. With V trimmed by 1 base and J by 10 bases, 4 bases remained unmatched. Germline V gene lookup returns CDR1 GTSNPN and CDR2 SVGIG (reference sequence). CDR3 length: 12 amino acids. In DNA form, the CDR3 reads TGTGCCTGGAGTGGGGACAGGGATCACTACACCTTC. It specifies CAWSGDRDHYTF.

This sequence joins TRBV5-1 and TRBJ2-3; D is perhaps TRBD1 (6 bases). CDR1 is SGHRS and CDR2 is YFSETQ in the germline V gene. CDR3 length: 15 amino acids. Trimming stripped 0 bases from V and 3 bases from J, with 11 bases between. This CDR3 is CASSLEGRGTDTQYF. CDR3 nucleotides: TGCGCCAGCAGCTTGGAGGGCAGGGGAACAGATACGCAGTATTTT.

The gene calls are TRBV10-3 and TRBJ2-7; TRBD1 matches at 8 bases. CDR1 and CDR2 (germline): ENHRY, SYGVKD. The CDR3 covers 15 residues. Trimming at V came to 0 bases and at J to 4 bases, leaving 5 bases not matched to a gene. The CDR3 nucleotides read TGTGCCATCAGTGAGTCGGCAGGGGGCATATACGAGCAGTACTTC. It specifies CAISESAGGIYEQYF.

This clone has a handful of counts. V gene TRBV9 combines with J gene TRBJ2-2, with D uncertain. V lost 0 bases to trimming and J lost 0 bases, with 3 bases between them. The V gene's germline CDR1 is SGDLS and CDR2 YYNGEE. The CDR3 length is 14 residues. CDR3 DNA: TGTGCCAGCAGCGTAGTTACGAACACCGGGGAGCTGTTTTTT. Amino acids: CASSVVTNTGELFF.

The chain has TRBV7-2 and TRBJ2-3; D is tentatively TRBD1 or TRBD2 (5 bases each). Trimming shortened V by 8 bases and J by 2 bases, and 23 bases separated the two germline ends. Germline-derived CDR1 and CDR2 are SGHTA and FQGNSA. The length of the CDR3 is 17 residues. CDR3 DNA: TGTGCCAGCGGAAAAGTCGGGACCCCCATACACACAGATACGCAGTATTTT. It yields the protein CASGKVGTPIHTDTQYF.

This clone was counted a single time. The J gene is TRBJ2-1, the V gene TRBV7-2, with 13 bases fitting TRBD2. Germline V gene data show CDR1 as SGHTA and CDR2 as FQGNSA. Trimming at V came to 5 bases and at J to 8 bases, leaving 6 bases not matched to a gene. This CDR3 region has 15 residues. CDR3 residues: CASSLGLAGTYEQFF. The CDR3 DNA follows: TGTGCCAGCAGCCTGGGACTAGCGGGAACGTATGAGCAGTTCTTC.

The chain joins TRBV18 to TRBJ2-1; D is undetermined. V lost 3 bases and J lost 2, with 14 bases in between. Germline V gene sequence: CDR1 KGHSH, CDR2 LQKENI. The CDR3 contains 16 residues. In nucleotides, the CDR3 is TGTGCCAGCTCACCGGACGGTCGTGAGACCTACAATGAGCAGTTCTTC. Residues: CASSPDGRETYNEQFF.

The rearrangement links TRBV11-2 to TRBJ2-3; 11 bases line up with TRBD2. The germline gives CDR1 SGHAT, CDR2 FQNNGV. With V trimmed by 5 bases and J by 5 bases, 6 bases remained unmatched. This CDR3 spans 15 amino acids. The CDR3 nucleotides are TGTGCCAGCAGCCCCCGTACTAGCGGGGGAGATACGCAGTATTTT. Protein sequence: CASSPRTSGGDTQYF. Using reference TRBV11-2 and TRBJ2-3 for the parts outside the CDR3, the full variable domain is EAGVAQSPRYKIIEKRQSVAFWCNPISGHATLYWYQQILGQGPKLLIQFQNNGVVDDSQLPKDRFSAERLKGVDSTLKIQPAKLEDSAVYLCASSPRTSGGDTQYFGPGTRLTVL.

This clone was detected only once. This chain connects TRBV5-8 to TRBJ2-7; 9 bases line up with TRBD1. Germline CDR1 and CDR2: SGHTS and YDEGEE. The CDR3 has 15 amino acids. Trimming cost V 5 bases and J 5 bases; bases outside gene matches: 11. CDR3 DNA sequence: TGTGCCAGCAGGGCCGGGACAGGGATCGATGACGAGCAGTACTTC. Protein: CASRAGTGIDDEQYF.

The V call is TRBV5-5, the J call TRBJ2-7, with D tentatively TRBD2 (5 bases). V lost 0 bases to trimming and J lost 3 bases, with 16 bases between them. The germline CDR1 and CDR2 sequences are SGHKS and YYEKEE (reference sequence). The CDR3 runs 16 residues. The CDR3 protein is CASSLDLASRLYEQYF. CDR3 DNA sequence: TGTGCCAGCAGCTTGGATCTTGCTAGCCGGCTCTACGAGCAGTACTTC.

This clone showed up just once. The V call is TRBV11-3, the J call TRBJ2-7; unclear D gene. V lost 5 bases, J lost 3 bases, and 14 bases lay in between. The CDR3 is 14 residues long. From germline, CDR1 is SGHNT and CDR2 YENEEA. The DNA for the CDR3 is TGTGCCAGCAGCAACAATAGAGTGGGCTACGAGCAGTACTTC. Translating gives CASSNNRVGYEQYF.

The CDR3, as DNA: TGTGCCAGCAGTGTAGAGGGACTAGCAGGGTACGAGCAGTACTTC. Its translation: CASSVEGLAGYEQYF. The chain uses TRBV2 and TRBJ2-7; 9 bases match TRBD2. Germline V lookup: CDR1 SNHLY, CDR2 FYNNEI. The CDR3 extends over 15 amino acids. Unmatched junction bases numbered 8, after V lost 4 bases and J lost 4 bases. The full variable domain, rest sourced from reference TRBV2 and TRBJ2-7, is EPEVTQTPSHQVTQMGQEVILRCVPISNHLYFYWYRQILGQKVEFLVSFYNNEISEKSEIFDDQFSVERPDGSNFTLKIRSTKLEDSAMYFCASSVEGLAGYEQYFGPGTRLTVT.

This chain connects TRBV21-1 to TRBJ2-2; TRBD2 was called by the table and not checked on the DNA. TRBV21-1 is a pseudogene. There are 17 residues in the CDR3. The chain's CDR3 is CASKQRIGVENTGELFF. As DNA, the CDR3 is TGTGCCAGCAAGCAGCGTATAGGAGTGGAGAACACCGGGGAGCTGTTTTTT.

The V call is TRBV28, the J call TRBJ2-7; 8 bases fit TRBD1. The V gene's germline CDR1 is MDHEN and CDR2 SYDVKM. The CDR3 extends over 15 amino acids. The trim removed 7 bases at V and 2 bases at J, leaving 10 bases unmatched. The CDR3 bases are TGTGCCAGCACGCAACCGGGACAGGTTACCTACGAGCAGTACTTC. It is translated as CASTQPGQVTYEQYF.

The chain links TRBV14 to TRBJ2-6; TRBD1 matches at 7 bases. The CDR3 length is 15 residues. Germline trimming cut 3 bases from V and 4 bases from J; bases unmatched to any gene: 3. Germline values: CDR1 SGHDN, CDR2 FVKESK. For the CDR3, the DNA is TGTGCCAGCAGCCACACAGGGGTCGGGGCCAACGTCCTGACTTTC. This gives the protein CASSHTGVGANVLTF.